The 20 T cell receptor beta chains below were found in one sample sequenced in a study of blood T cell repertoires in COVID-19. TCRdb's copy holds only in-frame clones and misses some; the assay was immunoSEQ multiplex PCR. The repertoire holds 250,000 to 300,000 clones, with about 90% as singletons. The specimen was PBMCs or T cells enriched from blood (not recorded which). These receptors all come from a woman between 55 and 75 years old who had recovered from COVID-19.

The J gene is TRBJ2-7, the V gene TRBV4-1, with D tentatively TRBD2 (6 bases). The CDR3 is 17 amino acids. Germline V gives CDR1 MGHRA, CDR2 YSYEKL. Trimming stripped 0 bases from V and 2 bases from J, with 17 bases between. This chain's CDR3 is CASSQEPVTGDPYEQYF. The CDR3 nucleotides are TGCGCCAGCAGCCAAGAACCGGTTACGGGGGACCCCTACGAGCAGTACTTC.

This sequence joins TRBV5-5 and TRBJ2-3; D gene uncertain. Germline lookup yields CDR1 SGHKS and CDR2 YYEKEE (reference sequence). CDR3 size: 13 residues. The V end was cut by 2 bases, the J end by 1 base, with 5 bases between. CDR3 sequence reads: CASSFTGTDTQYF. CDR3 sequence (DNA): TGTGCCAGCAGCTTTACGGGCACAGATACGCAGTATTTT.

This rearrangement joins TRBV20-1 to TRBJ1-1; D ambiguous. From germline, CDR1 is DFQATT and CDR2 SNEGSKA (reference sequence). V gave up 6 bases and J gave up 6 bases, with 11 bases separating them. The CDR3 sequence is 11 residues long. The CDR3 DNA sequence: TGCAGTGCCTCTCGGGGTTCTGAAGCTTTCTTT. Its translation: CSASRGSEAFF.

The genes are TRBV12-5 and TRBJ1-5; D not resolved. The CDR3 consists of 13 residues. Germline loops: CDR1 LGHNT, CDR2 FRNRAP. Trimming cost V 1 base and J 7 bases, with 8 bases left between them. The CDR3: CASGLAEYQPQHF. CDR3 in DNA: TGTGCTAGTGGTTTGGCGGAGTACCAGCCCCAGCATTTT.

V gene TRBV9 combines with J gene TRBJ2-7; tentatively, D is TRBD2 (6 bases). Trimming left V 0 bases short and J 3 bases short, with 13 bases between. CDR3 length: 15 amino acids. Germline V gene lookup returns CDR1 SGDLS and CDR2 YYNGEE. CDR3 DNA: TGTGCCAGCAGCGTAGCCACGGGAGAGCTCTACGAGCAGTACTTC. It specifies CASSVATGELYEQYF.

This clone has only a few counts. The chain links TRBV30 to TRBJ2-7; 9 bases align to TRBD2. V lost 0 bases and J lost 0; bases outside the gene matches: 3. Germline CDR1 GTSNPN, CDR2 SVGIG (reference sequence). The CDR3 spans 15 residues. The CDR3 DNA reads as TGTGCCTGGAGTGTAAGACTAGCGGTCTCCTACGAGCAGTACTTC. As protein: CAWSVRLAVSYEQYF.

This chain connects TRBV6-5 to TRBJ1-1, with TRBD1 as a possible D gene (5 bases). Per the germline V gene, CDR1 is MNHEY and CDR2 is SVGAGI. This CDR3 is built from 13 residues. V was trimmed by 6 bases and J by 6 bases, leaving 14 bases between them. Here the CDR3 reads CASRISGLAEAFF. Written as DNA, the CDR3 is TGTGCCAGCAGAATTTCAGGGTTGGCTGAAGCTTTCTTT.

This clone occurred once. The rearrangement uses TRBV3-1 (or the pseudogene TRBV3-2) and TRBJ2-3, with TRBD2 matching 8 bases. The V gene's germline CDR1 is LGHDT and CDR2 YNNKEL (reference sequence). V lost 4 bases, J lost 6 bases, and 12 bases stayed unmatched. The CDR3 totals 16 residues. The CDR3 region has the DNA TGTGCCAGCAGCCGCGGACTAGCAAGCGGTCCGGATACGCAGTATTTT. Translation gives CASSRGLASGPDTQYF.

This chain uses TRBV28 with TRBJ1-5; D gene uncertain. This CDR3 contains 12 residues. The germline gives CDR1 MDHEN, CDR2 SYDVKM. With 8 bases removed from V and 6 bases from J, the gap between germline ends came to 11 bases. DNA of the CDR3: TGTGCCAGCCTAACCGCCACTCAGCCCCAGCATTTT. This sequence encodes CASLTATQPQHF.

This clone was seen only once. This chain links TRBV5-1 with TRBJ1-2; unclear D gene. There are 13 residues in the CDR3. The germline gives CDR1 SGHRS, CDR2 YFSETQ. Trimming removed 3 bases at V and 6 bases at J, with 12 bases between. CDR3 bases: TGCGCCAGCAGCTCCGGCTCAGCGGATGGCTACACCTTC. Translation: CASSSGSADGYTF.

In its sample, this clone was seen many times. This chain joins TRBV4-1 and TRBJ2-2; the match to TRBD2 covers 9 bases. CDR1 and CDR2 (germline): MGHRA, YSYEKL. The V and J ends lost 0 bases and 3 bases, in that order; junction bases with no gene match: 2. The CDR3 extends over 16 amino acids. CDR3 bases: TGCGCCAGCAGCCAAGATAGCGGGGGTTACACCGGGGAGCTGTTTTTT. Residues: CASSQDSGGYTGELFF.

This rearrangement joins TRBV18 to TRBJ1-6; 10 bases line up with TRBD1. J was trimmed by 10 bases and V by 5 bases; bases with no gene match: 8. Germline V gene data show CDR1 as KGHSH and CDR2 as LQKENI. This CDR3 is 15 amino acids long. This CDR3 is CASSNPGQGFSPLHF. In DNA form, the CDR3 reads TGTGCCAGCTCAAACCCGGGACAGGGGTTCTCACCCCTCCACTTT.

This chain links TRBV7-2 with TRBJ2-7; tentatively, D is TRBD2 (5 bases). Germline V CDR1 and CDR2: SGHTA, FQGNSA. V lost 5 bases and J 6 bases, leaving 20 bases between the germline ends. The CDR3 runs 15 residues. The CDR3 nucleotides read TGTGCCAGCAGCCCCCCCCCGAGAACCGGGGTCGAGCAGTACTTC. Amino acid sequence: CASSPPPRTGVEQYF.

The chain employs TRBV5-4 and TRBJ2-3; D unresolved. Germline V gene data show CDR1 as SGHNT and CDR2 as YYREEE (reference sequence). This CDR3 spans 15 amino acids. The germline V and J ends were trimmed by 4 bases and 2 bases, with 14 bases remaining between them. CDR3 sequence (DNA): TGTGCCAGCAGCCCGACTGCTGGGTTCACAGATACGCAGTATTTT. It translates to CASSPTAGFTDTQYF.

The rearrangement uses TRBV9 and TRBJ2-1; 9 nucleotides match TRBD2. Trimming took 1 base from V and 4 from J; bases not matched to a gene: 3. The CDR3 contains 15 residues. Germline V gene sequence: CDR1 SGDLS, CDR2 YYNGEE. This chain's CDR3 is CASSVTAGGYNEQFF. For the CDR3, the DNA is TGTGCCAGCAGCGTAACGGCGGGAGGGTACAATGAGCAGTTCTTC.

V and J are TRBV3-1 (or the pseudogene TRBV3-2) and TRBJ2-3; D is undetermined. The germline V gene has CDR1 LGHDT and CDR2 YNNKEL (reference sequence). The V end lost 1 base, the J end lost 1 base, and 12 bases lay between the germline ends. The CDR3 length is 16 residues. CDR3 amino acids: CASSQALGPRTDTQYF. The CDR3 bases are TGTGCCAGCAGCCAAGCCCTAGGCCCCCGCACAGATACGCAGTATTTT.

This clone appeared a few times. The gene calls are TRBV6-4 and TRBJ1-2; TRBD1 matches at 9 bases. This CDR3 has 15 amino acids. The V gene's germline CDR1 is MRHNA and CDR2 SNTAGT. Losses at the gene ends were 3 bases for V and 2 bases for J; bases not matched to a gene: 4. The CDR3 bases are TGTGCCAGCAGTGAAGAAGGGACAGGGAACTATGGCTACACCTTC. It specifies CASSEEGTGNYGYTF.

The rearrangement uses TRBV4-1 and TRBJ1-5, with a weak D call TRBD1 (5 bases). The germline gives CDR1 MGHRA, CDR2 YSYEKL. V was pared by 4 bases and J by 5 bases, with 9 bases between. The CDR3 runs to 13 residues. This chain's CDR3 is CASSLTTDQPQHF. The DNA of the CDR3 is TGCGCCAGCAGCCTAACGACAGATCAGCCCCAGCATTTT.

The J gene is TRBJ1-6, the V gene TRBV7-6; TRBD1 matches at 9 bases. Germline V gene sequence: CDR1 SGHVS, CDR2 FNYEAQ. V was clipped by 6 bases and J by 9 bases; unmatched bases: 9. The CDR3 consists of 15 residues. The CDR3 nucleotides are TGTGCCAGCAGATCGGACAGGGGTAACGGTTCACCCCTCCACTTT. Protein product: CASRSDRGNGSPLHF.

The V call is TRBV6-5, the J call TRBJ2-7; a weak D match, TRBD2 (6 bases). The CDR3 runs 11 residues. Per the germline V gene, CDR1 is MNHEY and CDR2 is SVGAGI. Trimming took 11 bases from V and 3 from J, leaving 11 bases between them. Here the CDR3 reads CAQLGGYEQYF. The CDR3 bases are TGTGCCCAGCTGGGGGGCTACGAGCAGTACTTC.